These 27 T cell receptor beta chains originate from one sample sequenced in a study of cytomegalovirus exposure and HLA in healthy donors. Vbeta (60) and Jbeta (13) primers were used in the PCR. Sequencing was performed with immunoSEQ multiplex PCR; in TCRdb, only in-frame clones are kept and a portion is missing. Of about 100,000 clones listed, 65% to 75% were seen once; the top ten hold about 1.9%. Input material: PBMCs. All receptors come from a woman between 40 and 55 years old in good health and CMV-seronegative.

The chain combines TRBV11-1 with TRBJ2-1; possible D gene TRBD1, 6 bases. CDR1 and CDR2 from the germline V gene are SGHAT and FQDESV (reference sequence). The CDR3 spans 13 residues. V was pared by 5 bases and J by 8 bases, with 13 bases between. The CDR3 sequence is CASSLRTVDEQFF. CDR3 in DNA: TGTGCCAGCAGCCTAAGGACAGTCGATGAGCAGTTCTTC.

The chain recombines TRBV5-5 with TRBJ1-4; 7 positions agree with TRBD1. Germline V gene lookup returns CDR1 SGHKS and CDR2 YYEKEE (reference sequence). The ends lost 4 bases at V and 1 base at J; junction bases unmatched: 7. The length of the CDR3 is 16 residues. Here the CDR3 DNA reads TGTGCCAGCAGCCTCTGGGACAGTGTAACTAATGAAAAACTGTTTTTT. Protein: CASSLWDSVTNEKLFF.

This clone was picked up one time. The chain uses TRBV14 and TRBJ2-3; 8 bases match TRBD1. With V trimmed by 4 bases and J by 4 bases, 4 bases remained unmatched. The CDR3 has 14 residues. From germline, CDR1 is SGHDN and CDR2 FVKESK. This chain's CDR3 is CASSRDRGPDTQYF. The CDR3 nucleotides read TGTGCCAGCAGCCGCGACAGGGGCCCAGATACGCAGTATTTT.

This chain's CDR3 is CASSPSLAGGDTQYF. In nucleotides, the CDR3 is TGTGCCAGCAGCCCCTCCCTAGCGGGGGGAGATACGCAGTATTTT. The chain is built from TRBV7-9 and TRBJ2-3, with 11 bases lining up with TRBD2. V lost 5 bases and J lost 5; bases outside the gene matches: 6. Germline CDR1 and CDR2: SEHNR and FQNEAQ (reference sequence). This CDR3 is 15 amino acids long.

This chain links TRBV28 with TRBJ2-1, with 8 bases fitting TRBD2. Germline V gives CDR1 MDHEN, CDR2 SYDVKM. V was pared by 8 bases and J by 1 base, with 7 bases of the junction left unmatched. The CDR3 consists of 15 residues. The CDR3: CASSSGSQSYNEQFF. CDR3 nucleotides: TGTGCCAGCTCGAGCGGGAGCCAGTCCTACAATGAGCAGTTCTTC.

The chain uses TRBV30 and TRBJ1-4; D unclear. V was pared by 2 bases and J by 2 bases, with 3 bases between. The CDR3 spans 12 residues. Germline-derived CDR1 and CDR2 are GTSNPN and SVGIG (reference sequence). The CDR3 sequence: CAWSHTNEKLFF. As DNA, the CDR3 is TGTGCCTGGAGTCATACTAATGAAAAACTGTTTTTT.

This chain uses TRBV27 with TRBJ2-2; D ambiguous. The CDR3 loop spans 13 amino acids. The V gene's germline CDR1 is MNHEY and CDR2 SMNVEV (reference sequence). V was clipped by 7 bases and J by 3 bases, with 9 bases between them. CDR3 sequence (DNA): TGTGCCAGCACCGATACATACACCGGGGAGCTGTTTTTT. As protein: CASTDTYTGELFF.

The chain uses TRBV6-5 and TRBJ1-5; TRBD1 is a possible D gene (5 bases). The CDR3 is 14 amino acids. Trimming left V 6 bases short and J 2 bases short, with 11 bases between. Germline V lookup: CDR1 MNHEY, CDR2 SVGAGI. CDR3 DNA: TGTGCCAGCAGCCCAGGGTATGGCAATCAGCCCCAGCATTTT. As protein: CASSPGYGNQPQHF.

This chain connects TRBV4-2 to TRBJ2-3; 10 bases are shared with TRBD2. The V segment lost 4 bases and the J segment 2 bases; nucleotides outside the gene matches: 12. CDR3 size: 18 residues. CDR1 is LGHNA and CDR2 is YNFKEQ in the germline V gene. The CDR3 here is CASSRGARSGGFTDTQYF. As DNA, the CDR3 is TGTGCCAGCAGCCGCGGGGCACGTAGCGGGGGGTTCACAGATACGCAGTATTTT.

The count of this clone is one. This sequence joins TRBV30 and TRBJ2-4; possible D gene TRBD1, 5 bases. The CDR3 is 14 residues long. Germline loops: CDR1 GTSNPN, CDR2 SVGIG (reference sequence). Trimming took 4 bases from V and 0 from J, leaving 10 bases between them. CDR3 sequence reads: CAWIPRVAKNIQYF. In DNA, the CDR3 is TGTGCCTGGATACCCAGGGTAGCCAAAAACATTCAGTACTTC. Looking up the rest from reference TRBV30 and TRBJ2-4 gives the full variable domain: SQTIHQWPATLVQPVGSPLSLECTVEGTSNPNLYWYRQAAGRGLQLLFYSVGIGQISSEVPQNLSASRPQDRQFILSSKKLLLSDSGFYLCAWIPRVAKNIQYFGAGTRLSVL.

J is TRBJ1-5 and V is TRBV6-1; D is perhaps TRBD1 (6 bases). The V gene lost 5 bases and the J gene lost 4 bases, with 15 bases spanning the gap. The CDR3 has 15 residues. Germline CDR1 is MNHNS and CDR2 is SASEGT. CDR3 coding DNA: TGTGCCAGCAGTCTAGCACCCCAGGGGAATCAGCCCCAGCATTTT. This gives the protein CASSLAPQGNQPQHF.

The sample holds a few counts of this clone. The junction differs from germline at one of its ends, possibly a read error. V usage is TRBV7-9 and J usage is TRBJ2-7, with a possible D match to TRBD2 (5 bases). CDR3 length equals 15 residues. The germline V gene has CDR1 SEHNR and CDR2 FQNEAQ (reference sequence). CDR3 sequence reads: CSSSLHSETRYEQYF. CDR3 in DNA: TGTTCCAGCAGCTTACATAGCGAGACCCGTTACGAGCAGTACTTC.

The chain has TRBV21-1 and TRBJ2-3; the table assigns TRBD2, which was not confirmed against the DNA. TRBV21-1 is labeled a pseudogene. This CDR3 has 15 residues. In DNA form, the CDR3 reads TGTGCCAGCAGCAAAAAGCCCCCCCCCACAGATACGCAGTATTTT. Translated: CASSKKPPPTDTQYF.

The J gene is TRBJ2-7, the V gene TRBV4-3; a weak D match, TRBD2 (6 bases). V was trimmed by 1 base and J by 3 bases, leaving 16 bases between them. Germline assignment: CDR1 LGHNA and CDR2 YSLEER. This CDR3 has 16 amino acids. The CDR3 sequence: CASSQVGRGGIYEQYF. DNA of the CDR3: TGCGCCAGCAGCCAAGTTGGGCGGGGCGGAATCTACGAGCAGTACTTC.

The chain joins TRBV29-1 to TRBJ2-5, with TRBD2 matching 13 bases. Germline CDR1 is SQVTM and CDR2 is ANQGSEA. After removal of 7 bases from V and 4 bases from J, the junction contained 9 bases not matched to a gene. This CDR3 has 15 residues. The CDR3 bases are TGCAGCGGGGAAACTAGCGGGAGGGTAGGAGAGACCCAGTACTTC. Translating gives CSGETSGRVGETQYF.

The chain is built from TRBV11-3 and TRBJ2-7, with D possibly being TRBD2 (6 bases). Per the germline V gene, CDR1 is SGHNT and CDR2 is YENEEA. The CDR3 spans 12 residues. V was shortened by 4 bases and J by 5 bases, with 9 bases between the two germline ends. The CDR3 sequence is CASSSGRHEQYF. DNA of the CDR3: TGTGCCAGCAGCTCAGGGAGGCACGAGCAGTACTTC.

This rearrangement joins TRBV4-1 to TRBJ1-2, with 7 bases lining up with TRBD1. The germline V gene has CDR1 MGHRA and CDR2 YSYEKL. The CDR3 contains 16 residues. V lost 3 bases and J lost 3; bases outside the gene matches: 10. The CDR3 reads CASSHARDRGYYGYTF. The CDR3 nucleotides read TGCGCCAGCAGCCACGCCCGGGACAGAGGCTACTATGGCTACACCTTC.

V usage is TRBV6-5 and J usage is TRBJ2-5; maybe TRBD1 (5 bases). Germline V gene data show CDR1 as MNHEY and CDR2 as SVGAGI. The V gene lost 5 bases and the J gene lost 1 base, with 8 bases spanning the gap. The CDR3 has 13 residues. DNA of the CDR3: TGTGCCAGCAGTAGGGGTATCCAAGAGACCCAGTACTTC. This codes for CASSRGIQETQYF.

V usage is TRBV4-2 and J usage is TRBJ2-1, with TRBD2 matching over 10 bases. The V gene end was trimmed by 0 bases and the J gene end by 9 bases; junction bases not matched to a gene: 8. The CDR3 runs 16 residues. CDR1 is LGHNA, CDR2 YNFKEQ, per germline. The CDR3 sequence: CASSQESPSGGREQFF. CDR3 DNA sequence: TGTGCCAGCAGCCAAGAGTCCCCTAGCGGGGGACGTGAGCAGTTCTTC.

The chain couples TRBV5-4 to TRBJ2-4; 8 bases map to TRBD2. After removal of 2 bases from V and 3 bases from J, the junction contained 7 bases not matched to a gene. The CDR3 runs 16 residues. CDR1 and CDR2 from the germline V gene are SGHNT and YYREEE (reference sequence). The CDR3 coding sequence is TGTGCCAGCAGCTTCTCGGGGGGGCCGGTCAAAAACATTCAGTACTTC. This gives the protein CASSFSGGPVKNIQYF.

This clone was recorded only once. This chain links TRBV2 with TRBJ2-5; a weak D match, TRBD2 (5 bases). Germline CDR1 SNHLY, CDR2 FYNNEI. V was pared by 6 bases and J by 5 bases, with 19 bases between. This CDR3 contains 15 residues. CDR3 in amino acids: CASRPPGIAVETQYF. Written as DNA, the CDR3 is TGTGCCAGCAGACCACCGGGGATCGCGGTGGAGACCCAGTACTTC.

DNA of the CDR3: TGTGCCAGCAGTGCTCAGGGATCAGGGAACACTGAAGCTTTCTTT. Amino acid sequence: CASSAQGSGNTEAFF. The chain carries TRBV2 and TRBJ1-1, with D perhaps matching TRBD1 (5 bases). The CDR3 contains 15 residues. Germline V CDR1 and CDR2: SNHLY, FYNNEI. Between the trimmed V and J ends, which lost 4 bases and 1 base, there was a span of 13 bases.

The V gene is TRBV7-2, the J gene TRBJ2-1; 9 nucleotides match TRBD2. This CDR3 is 17 amino acids long. The trim removed 0 bases at V and 0 bases at J, leaving 3 bases unmatched. The germline V gene encodes CDR1 SGHTA and CDR2 FQGNSA. Here the CDR3 reads CASSLALAGASYNEQFF. CDR3 nucleotides: TGTGCCAGCAGCTTAGCTTTAGCGGGGGCCTCCTACAATGAGCAGTTCTTC.

In regard to this clone: One junction end does not reproduce the germline sequence, and a read error may be involved. Additional DNA sequences in this sample encode the identical CDR3. This rearrangement joins TRBV6-5 to TRBJ1-6; D gene uncertain. In germline, CDR1 is MNHEY, CDR2 SVGAGI. The CDR3 length is 15 residues. The CDR3 DNA reads as TGTGCCAGCAGTTACGGAGGACTGCGTTATTCCCCCCTCCACTTT. It encodes CASSYGGLRYSPLHF.

The V and J genes are TRBV9 and TRBJ2-3, with 9 bases identical to TRBD1. There are 15 residues in the CDR3. CDR1 SGDLS and CDR2 YYNGEE come from the germline V gene. After removal of 0 bases from V and 5 bases from J, the junction contained 4 bases not matched to a gene. The CDR3 coding sequence is TGTGCCAGCAGCGTAGGACAGGGGGTGGGAGATACGCAGTATTTT. Translated, it gives CASSVGQGVGDTQYF.

V and J are TRBV7-2 and TRBJ1-2; TRBD1 is a possible D gene (6 bases). The CDR3 sequence is 16 residues long. V was pared by 4 bases and J by 4 bases, with 19 bases between. Germline loops: CDR1 SGHTA, CDR2 FQGNSA. The CDR3 region has the DNA TGTGCCAGCAGCTCCCTTCTTGGGGGGGCAAGCTATGGCTACACCTTC. Protein product: CASSSLLGGASYGYTF.

This rearrangement joins TRBV7-2 to TRBJ2-1; 15 nucleotides agree with TRBD2. Per the germline V gene, CDR1 is SGHTA and CDR2 is FQGNSA. Losses at the gene ends were 5 bases for V and 9 bases for J; bases not matched to a gene: 11. The CDR3 loop spans 17 amino acids. This chain's CDR3 is CASSADGTSGGLGEQFF. DNA for the CDR3: TGTGCCAGCAGCGCCGACGGGACTAGCGGGGGGCTTGGTGAGCAGTTCTTC.